This T cell receptor (beta chain) was sequenced for a study of cytomegalovirus exposure and HLA in healthy donors. Findings of the study overall: Clonal expansion, a later analysis showed, was greater in HLA-associated TCR beta chains than in equally common others. The listing of about 150 TCR beta chains classed them as cytomegalovirus-associated. Beyond CMV serostatus, there was no information to go on about immune exposure. Earlier results showed most TCR beta V segments being productive about 87% or about 30% of the time.

Concerning this clone itself: The antigen remains unidentified.

PCR used 60 Vbeta primers and 13 Jbeta primers. Profiling relied on immunoSEQ multiplex PCR, and the TCRdb table lists in-frame clones only, not all of them. Of under 300,000 clones listed, approximately 82% are singletons. With 0 bases removed from V and 6 bases from J, the gap between germline ends came to 24 bases. The CDR3 consists of 18 residues. The germline V gene encodes CDR1 SGHDN and CDR2 FVKESK. This sequence originates from a woman aged 55-75 years in good health and CMV-seropositive. The sequenced sample was PBMCs. The chain joins TRBV14 to TRBJ2-7; D may be TRBD2 (7 bases). CDR3 region: CASSQDSVLDGGHREQYF. CDR3 nucleotide sequence: TGTGCCAGCAGCCAAGATTCCGTGTTGGACGGGGGGCACCGCGAGCAGTACTTC.